The 21 T cell receptor beta chains given below trace back to one sample, sequenced in a study of cytomegalovirus exposure and HLA in healthy donors. The PCR used 60 Vbeta and 13 Jbeta primers. Libraries were prepared by immunoSEQ multiplex PCR; TCRdb keeps only in-frame clonotypes and omits some of them. The table shows about 94,000 clones, with around four fifths occurring only once. Sequencing input: PBMCs. The receptors shown here come from a man in his forties or fifties in good health and CMV-seropositive.

The rearrangement links TRBV7-2 to TRBJ2-7, with 8 positions matching TRBD2. This CDR3 has 15 amino acids. Germline-derived CDR1 and CDR2 are SGHTA and FQGNSA. The V segment lost 7 bases and the J segment 6 bases; nucleotides outside the gene matches: 14. CDR3 coding DNA: TGTGCCAGCACCTTCCCTAGCGGGCGAGCCCGCGAGCAGTACTTC. It yields the protein CASTFPSGRAREQYF.

V and J are TRBV5-1 and TRBJ1-2; D may be TRBD1 (5 bases). The V end lost 0 bases, the J end lost 6 bases, and 18 bases lay between the germline ends. The germline gives CDR1 SGHRS, CDR2 YFSETQ. CDR3 size: 16 residues. CDR3 bases: TGCGCCAGCAGCTTGGGGGGGAACGCGGGGCAGAATGGCTACACCTTC. It translates to CASSLGGNAGQNGYTF.

The genes are TRBV7-2 and TRBJ1-1; D unclear. This CDR3 spans 14 amino acids. In germline, CDR1 is SGHTA, CDR2 FQGNSA. The V end was cut by 0 bases, the J end by 4 bases, with 9 bases between. CDR3 bases: TGTGCCAGCAGCTTAGCGACCGAGGGCACTGAAGCTTTCTTT. It yields the protein CASSLATEGTEAFF.

The J gene is TRBJ1-2, the V gene TRBV4-2, with D possibly TRBD1 on 5 matching bases. The CDR3 is 16 amino acids. CDR1 is LGHNA and CDR2 is YNFKEQ in the germline V gene. Deletions cut 2 bases from V and 1 base from J, with 14 bases between. Here the CDR3 reads CASSQLITQGNYGYTF. CDR3 coding DNA: TGTGCCAGCAGCCAACTAATCACGCAGGGTAACTATGGCTACACCTTC.

The CDR3 sequence is CASSSLAGRSYEQYF. The CDR3 nucleotides are TGTGCCAGCAGCTCACTAGCGGGGCGGAGCTACGAGCAGTACTTC. The V call is TRBV7-2, the J call TRBJ2-7; TRBD2 matches at 10 bases. The CDR3 is made up of 15 amino acids. Germline lookup yields CDR1 SGHTA and CDR2 FQGNSA. V was pared by 4 bases and J by 3 bases, with 6 bases of the junction left unmatched.

The chain combines TRBV10-3 with TRBJ2-7; D not certain. From germline, CDR1 is ENHRY and CDR2 SYGVKD. This CDR3 spans 13 amino acids. The V end lost 2 bases, the J end lost 1 base, and 6 bases lay between the germline ends. The CDR3 sequence: CAISEQKSYEQYF. The CDR3 DNA reads as TGTGCCATCAGTGAGCAGAAATCCTACGAGCAGTACTTC.

This chain uses TRBV10-1 with TRBJ2-5, with 9 bases lining up with TRBD2. The CDR3 spans 15 residues. The V gene end was trimmed by 2 bases and the J gene end by 2 bases; junction bases not matched to a gene: 3. Looked up from germline, CDR1 is WNHNN and CDR2 is SYGVQD (reference sequence). For the CDR3, the DNA is TGCGCCAGCAGTGAGAAGCGGGGGGTTCAAGAGACCCAGTACTTC. Its protein product is CASSEKRGVQETQYF.

This clone was seen a handful of times. This rearrangement joins TRBV4-3 to TRBJ2-3; 11 bases match TRBD2. Germline CDR1 and CDR2: LGHNA and YSLEER. V lost 5 bases, J lost 5 bases, and 3 bases stayed unmatched. The CDR3 extends over 14 amino acids. Here the CDR3 DNA reads TGCGCCAGCAGCTTAGCGGGAGGGGTAGATACGCAGTATTTT. Translated: CASSLAGGVDTQYF.

This clone was picked up one time. The J gene is TRBJ1-2, the V gene TRBV5-6, with D unclear. The CDR3 covers 12 residues. V was pared by 0 bases and J by 10 bases, with 10 bases between. The V gene's germline CDR1 is SGHDT and CDR2 YYEEEE. The CDR3 loop reads CASSLVEGDYTF. The CDR3 coding sequence is TGTGCCAGCAGCTTGGTGGAAGGAGACTACACCTTC.

This chain uses TRBV14 with TRBJ2-1; the D gene is possibly TRBD2 (6 bases). The V and J ends lost 1 base and 13 bases respectively, with 20 bases between them. Germline V CDR1 and CDR2: SGHDN, FVKESK. This CDR3 has 15 amino acids. DNA for the CDR3: TGTGCCAGCAGCCAAGTGTCTGGGGGGTTTGGGCCACAGTTCTTC. It specifies CASSQVSGGFGPQFF.

The chain employs TRBV5-5 and TRBJ1-1, with TRBD1 matching over 7 bases. With V trimmed by 8 bases and J by 6 bases, 1 base remained unmatched. The CDR3 runs to 10 residues. Germline V gene lookup returns CDR1 SGHKS and CDR2 YYEKEE (reference sequence). CDR3: CASRGPEAFF. The CDR3 DNA is TGTGCCAGTAGGGGGCCTGAAGCTTTCTTT. The whole variable domain, remainder taken from reference TRBV5-5 and TRBJ1-1, is DAGVTQSPTHLIKTRGQQVTLRCSPISGHKSVSWYQQVLGQGPQFIFQYYEKEERGRGNFPDRFSARQFPNYSSELNVNALLLGDSALYLCASRGPEAFFGQGTRLTVV.

The chain recombines TRBV29-1 with TRBJ1-1; D not resolved. Germline-derived CDR1 and CDR2 are SQVTM and ANQGSEA. CDR3 length: 13 residues. V lost 4 bases and J 4 bases, leaving 13 bases between the germline ends. CDR3 sequence reads: CSVVGSAGTEAFF. The CDR3, as DNA: TGCAGCGTTGTAGGCTCAGCGGGCACTGAAGCTTTCTTT.

The chain carries TRBV4-3 and TRBJ2-1; possible D gene TRBD1, 6 bases. The ends were cut back, 3 bases at V and 8 bases at J, with 23 bases in the middle. This CDR3 has 17 residues. Germline lookup yields CDR1 LGHNA and CDR2 YSLEER. In DNA form, the CDR3 reads TGCGCCAGCAGCCAGCTACATGGGGGACAAGAGGGCTATGAGCAGTTCTTC. It encodes CASSQLHGGQEGYEQFF.

The V and J genes are TRBV7-8 and TRBJ2-6; maybe TRBD2 (6 bases). Trimming took 3 bases from V and 0 from J, leaving 12 bases between them. The CDR3 has 17 residues. Germline values: CDR1 SGHVS, CDR2 FQNEAQ. CDR3 protein: CASSFSRGGSGANVLTF. The CDR3 DNA reads as TGTGCCAGCAGCTTCTCTCGGGGAGGCTCTGGGGCCAACGTCCTGACTTTC.

The chain uses TRBV2 and TRBJ1-1; maybe TRBD1 (5 bases). V lost 6 bases and J 2 bases, leaving 13 bases between the germline ends. This CDR3 comprises 14 residues. Per germline, CDR1 SNHLY and CDR2 FYNNEI. CDR3 DNA: TGTGCCAGCAGAATTGAGACAGTTAACACTGAAGCTTTCTTT. Amino acids: CASRIETVNTEAFF.

This chain connects TRBV6-1 to TRBJ2-3, with TRBD2 identical over 9 bases. Per the germline V gene, CDR1 is MNHNS and CDR2 is SASEGT. The CDR3 totals 14 residues. The trim removed 7 bases at V and 3 bases at J, leaving 5 bases unmatched. The CDR3 DNA sequence: TGTGCCAGCACGGTAGCGGGGGCAACAGATACGCAGTATTTT. Translating it yields CASTVAGATDTQYF.

The rearrangement joins TRBV4-3 to TRBJ1-5, with D maybe TRBD1 (6 bases). From germline, CDR1 is LGHNA and CDR2 YSLEER. Trimming cost V 0 bases and J 7 bases, with 13 bases left between them. There are 15 residues in the CDR3. CDR3 bases: TGCGCCAGCAGCCAAGATGGGGGGGCAAGGCAGCCCCAGCATTTT. It translates to CASSQDGGARQPQHF.

The chain combines TRBV29-1 with TRBJ1-2; D possibly corresponds to TRBD1 (5 bases). V gave up 6 bases and J gave up 8 bases, with 13 bases separating them. In germline, CDR1 is SQVTM, CDR2 ANQGSEA. This CDR3 comprises 11 residues. The CDR3 here is CSVHDRYGYTF. CDR3 DNA sequence: TGCAGCGTCCACGACAGATACGGCTACACCTTC. The full variable domain, completed using reference TRBV29-1 and TRBJ1-2, is SAVISQKPSRDICQRGTSLTIQCQVDSQVTMMFWYRQQPGQSLTLIATANQGSEATYESGFVIDKFPISRPNLTFSTLTVSNMSPEDSSIYLCSVHDRYGYTFGSGTRLTVV.

V usage is TRBV7-2 and J usage is TRBJ1-3; D gene uncertain. This CDR3 spans 15 amino acids. Germline V gene data show CDR1 as SGHTA and CDR2 as FQGNSA. The V end lost 0 bases, the J end lost 2 bases, and 8 bases lay between the germline ends. CDR3 residues: CASSLAVQAGNTIYF. CDR3 bases: TGTGCCAGCAGCTTAGCGGTTCAGGCTGGAAACACCATATATTTT.

V is TRBV27 and J is TRBJ2-1; weak D call: TRBD1 (6 bases). This CDR3 comprises 16 residues. Trimming removed 6 bases from V and 4 bases from J, with 19 bases in between. Germline V gene sequence: CDR1 MNHEY, CDR2 SMNVEV (reference sequence). CDR3 amino acids: CASRSPRGRQYNEQFF. For the CDR3, the DNA is TGTGCCAGCAGATCACCCAGGGGTCGACAGTACAATGAGCAGTTCTTC.

The table lists this clone with a count of one. CDR3 loop: CASSLSGQEDSQETQYF. Written as DNA, the CDR3 is TGTGCCAGCAGTTTATCCGGCCAGGAGGACAGCCAAGAGACCCAGTACTTC. The rearrangement uses TRBV28 and TRBJ2-5, with D tentatively TRBD1 (6 bases). CDR1 is MDHEN, CDR2 SYDVKM, per germline. Trimming stripped 1 base from V and 1 base from J, with 16 bases between. The CDR3 contains 17 residues.